The table lists the clone carrying this T cell receptor beta chain with a few counts. The sample belongs to a study of blood T cell repertoires in COVID-19. Study overall: Specimens from acute and convalescent COVID-19 originated in the United States, Italy and Spain.

Original handling: Amplifying reference gene primers gave estimates of nucleated cell counts. Method: immunoSEQ multiplex PCR; TCRdb's copy keeps in-frame clones and lacks some. The DNA gave D and trimming, while V, J and clone size come from that table. In the table there are around 150,000 clones, 75% to 85% of which are singletons. The ends were cut back, 3 bases at V and 1 base at J, with 13 bases in the middle. Per the germline V gene, CDR1 is SNHLY and CDR2 is FYNNEI. The CDR3 covers 17 residues. This clonotype was sampled from a man in his 60s with acute or convalescent COVID-19. Input material: peripheral blood. The J gene is TRBJ2-6, the V gene TRBV2, with D hard to call. CDR3 bases: TGTGCCAGCAGTGACGGCGCCGCGGCTTCTGGGGCCAACGTCCTGACTTTC. Its translation is CASSDGAAASGANVLTF.